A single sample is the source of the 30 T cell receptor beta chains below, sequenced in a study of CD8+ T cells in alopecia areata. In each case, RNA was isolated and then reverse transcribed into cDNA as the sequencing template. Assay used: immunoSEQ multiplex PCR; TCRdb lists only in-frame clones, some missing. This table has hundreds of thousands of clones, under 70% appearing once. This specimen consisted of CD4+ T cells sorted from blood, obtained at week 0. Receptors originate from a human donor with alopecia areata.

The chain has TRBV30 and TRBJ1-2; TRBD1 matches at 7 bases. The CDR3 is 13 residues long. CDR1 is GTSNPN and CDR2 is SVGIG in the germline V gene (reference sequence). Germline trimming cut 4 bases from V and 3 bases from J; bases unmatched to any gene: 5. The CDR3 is CAWTTGKDYGYTF. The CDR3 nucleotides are TGTGCCTGGACGACAGGGAAGGACTATGGCTACACCTTC.

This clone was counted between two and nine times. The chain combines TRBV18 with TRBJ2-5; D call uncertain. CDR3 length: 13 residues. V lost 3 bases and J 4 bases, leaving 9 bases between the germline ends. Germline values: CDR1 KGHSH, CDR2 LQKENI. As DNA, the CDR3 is TGTGCCAGCTCACCGCCGTCTCGAGAGACCCAGTACTTC. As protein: CASSPPSRETQYF.

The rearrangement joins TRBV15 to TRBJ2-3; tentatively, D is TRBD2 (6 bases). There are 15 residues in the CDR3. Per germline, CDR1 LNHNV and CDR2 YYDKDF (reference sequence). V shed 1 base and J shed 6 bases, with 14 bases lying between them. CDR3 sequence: CATSRGLVGMDTQYF. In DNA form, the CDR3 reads TGTGCCACCAGCAGAGGACTAGTGGGAATGGATACGCAGTATTTT.

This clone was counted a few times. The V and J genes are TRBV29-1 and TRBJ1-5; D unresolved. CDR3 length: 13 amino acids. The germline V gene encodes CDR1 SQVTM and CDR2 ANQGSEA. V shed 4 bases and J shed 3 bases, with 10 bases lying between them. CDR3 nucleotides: TGCAGCGTTGTTTTGGGAAACAATCAGCCCCAGCATTTT. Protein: CSVVLGNNQPQHF.

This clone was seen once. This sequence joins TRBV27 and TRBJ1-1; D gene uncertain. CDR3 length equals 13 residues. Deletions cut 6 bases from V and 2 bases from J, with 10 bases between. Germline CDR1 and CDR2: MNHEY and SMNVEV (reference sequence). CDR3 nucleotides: TGTGCCAGCAGCCGGACTGCAAACACTGAAGCTTTCTTT. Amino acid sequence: CASSRTANTEAFF.

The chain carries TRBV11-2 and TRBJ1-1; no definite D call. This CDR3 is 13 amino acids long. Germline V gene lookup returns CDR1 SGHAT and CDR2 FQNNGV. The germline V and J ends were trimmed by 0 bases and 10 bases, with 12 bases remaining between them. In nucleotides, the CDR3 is TGTGCCAGCAGCTTAGATTGGGGAGCCCGAGCTTTCTTT. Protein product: CASSLDWGARAFF.

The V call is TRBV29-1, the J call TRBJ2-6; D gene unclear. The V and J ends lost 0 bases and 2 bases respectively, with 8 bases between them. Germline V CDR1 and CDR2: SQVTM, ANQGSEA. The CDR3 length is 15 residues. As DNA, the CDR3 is TGCAGCGTTGAAGATAGACGGGCTGGGGCCAACGTCCTGACTTTC. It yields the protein CSVEDRRAGANVLTF.

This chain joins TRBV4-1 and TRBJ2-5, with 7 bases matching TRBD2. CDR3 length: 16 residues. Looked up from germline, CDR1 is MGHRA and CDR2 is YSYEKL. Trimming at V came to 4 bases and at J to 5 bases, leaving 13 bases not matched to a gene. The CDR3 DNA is TGCGCCAGCAGCCTCCAACCTGGGACTACCCGGGAGACCCAGTACTTC. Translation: CASSLQPGTTRETQYF.

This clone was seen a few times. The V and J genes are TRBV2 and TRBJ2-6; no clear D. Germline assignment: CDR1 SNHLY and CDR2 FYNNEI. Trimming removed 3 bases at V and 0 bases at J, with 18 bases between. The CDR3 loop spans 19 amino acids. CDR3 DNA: TGTGCCAGCAGTGAGTCGATGGCAAGGGTCCTCTCTGGGGCCAACGTCCTGACTTTC. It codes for CASSESMARVLSGANVLTF.

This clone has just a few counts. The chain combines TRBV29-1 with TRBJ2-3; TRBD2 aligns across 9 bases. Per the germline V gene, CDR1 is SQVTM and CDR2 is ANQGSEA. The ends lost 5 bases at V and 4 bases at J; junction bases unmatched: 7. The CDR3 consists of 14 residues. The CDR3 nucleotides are TGCAGCGTTTTAGCGGGGGACCGGGCAGATACGCAGTATTTT. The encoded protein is CSVLAGDRADTQYF.

CDR3 protein: CASSRGLAGGNEQFF. In nucleotides, the CDR3 is TGTGCCAGCAGTCGAGGACTAGCGGGTGGGAATGAGCAGTTCTTC. The V gene is TRBV6-5, the J gene TRBJ2-1, with 11 bases matching TRBD2. CDR1 is MNHEY, CDR2 SVGAGI, per germline. With 5 bases clipped from V and 7 bases from J, the junction kept 7 bases outside the gene matches. The CDR3 consists of 15 residues.

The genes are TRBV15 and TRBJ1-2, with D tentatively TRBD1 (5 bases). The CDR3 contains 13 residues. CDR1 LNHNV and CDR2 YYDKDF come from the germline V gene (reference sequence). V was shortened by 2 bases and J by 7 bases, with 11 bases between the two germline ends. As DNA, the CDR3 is TGTGCCACCAGCAGACAGGGAATGGCTGGCTACACCTTC. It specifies CATSRQGMAGYTF. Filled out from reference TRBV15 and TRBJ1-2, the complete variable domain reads DAMVIQNPRYQVTQFGKPVTLSCSQTLNHNVMYWYQQKSSQAPKLLFHYYDKDFNNEADTPDNFQSRRPNTSFCFLDIRSPGLGDTAMYLCATSRQGMAGYTFGSGTRLTVV.

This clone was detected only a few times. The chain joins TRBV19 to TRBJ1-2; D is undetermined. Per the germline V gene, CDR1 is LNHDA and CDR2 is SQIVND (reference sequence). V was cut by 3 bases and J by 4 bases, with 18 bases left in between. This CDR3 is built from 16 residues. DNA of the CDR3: TGTGCCAGTAGTATCCCTCTGATCGGAGTTGGCTATGGCTACACCTTC. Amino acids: CASSIPLIGVGYGYTF.

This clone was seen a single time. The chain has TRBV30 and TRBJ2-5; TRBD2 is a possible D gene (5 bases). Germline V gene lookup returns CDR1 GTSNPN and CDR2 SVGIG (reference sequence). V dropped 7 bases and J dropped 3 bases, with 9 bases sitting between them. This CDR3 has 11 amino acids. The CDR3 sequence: CASQLEETQYF. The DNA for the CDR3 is TGTGCCTCCCAACTAGAAGAGACCCAGTACTTC. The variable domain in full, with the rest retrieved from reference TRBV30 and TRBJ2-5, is SQTIHQWPATLVQPVGSPLSLECTVEGTSNPNLYWYRQAAGRGLQLLFYSVGIGQISSEVPQNLSASRPQDRQFILSSKKLLLSDSGFYLCASQLEETQYFGPGTRLLVL.

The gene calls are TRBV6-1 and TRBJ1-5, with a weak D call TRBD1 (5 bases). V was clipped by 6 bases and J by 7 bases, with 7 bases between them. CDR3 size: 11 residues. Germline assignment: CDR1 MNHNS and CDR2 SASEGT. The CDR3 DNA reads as TGTGCCAGCAGCGGGGACCAGCCCCAGCATTTT. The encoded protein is CASSGDQPQHF.

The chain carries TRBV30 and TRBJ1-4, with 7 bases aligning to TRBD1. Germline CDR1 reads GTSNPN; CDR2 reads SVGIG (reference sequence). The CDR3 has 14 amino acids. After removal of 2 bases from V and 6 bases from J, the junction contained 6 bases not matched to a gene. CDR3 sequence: CAWSHDREHEKLFF. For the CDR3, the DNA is TGTGCCTGGAGTCACGACAGGGAACATGAAAAACTGTTTTTT.

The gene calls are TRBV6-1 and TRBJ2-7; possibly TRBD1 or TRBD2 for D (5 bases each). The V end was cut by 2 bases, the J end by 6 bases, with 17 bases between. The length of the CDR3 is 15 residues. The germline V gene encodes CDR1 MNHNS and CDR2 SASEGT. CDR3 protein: CASSETGTPSREQYF. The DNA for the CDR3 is TGTGCCAGCAGTGAAACCGGGACGCCATCCCGCGAGCAGTACTTC.

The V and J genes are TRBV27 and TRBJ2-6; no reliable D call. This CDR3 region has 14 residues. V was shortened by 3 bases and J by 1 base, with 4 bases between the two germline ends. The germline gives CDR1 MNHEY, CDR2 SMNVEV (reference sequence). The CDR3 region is CASSFFSGANVLTF. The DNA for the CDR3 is TGTGCCAGCAGTTTCTTTTCTGGGGCCAACGTCCTGACTTTC.

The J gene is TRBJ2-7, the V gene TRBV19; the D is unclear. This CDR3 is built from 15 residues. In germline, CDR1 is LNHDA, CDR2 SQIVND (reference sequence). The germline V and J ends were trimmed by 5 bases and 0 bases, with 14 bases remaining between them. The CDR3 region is CASSRRSQSSYEQYF. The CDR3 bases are TGTGCCAGTAGTCGACGGTCCCAGAGCTCCTACGAGCAGTACTTC. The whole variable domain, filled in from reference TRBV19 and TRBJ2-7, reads DGGITQSPKYLFRKEGQNVTLSCEQNLNHDAMYWYRQDPGQGLRLIYYSQIVNDFQKGDIAEGYSVSREKKESFPLTVTSAQKNPTAFYLCASSRRSQSSYEQYFGPGTRLTVT.

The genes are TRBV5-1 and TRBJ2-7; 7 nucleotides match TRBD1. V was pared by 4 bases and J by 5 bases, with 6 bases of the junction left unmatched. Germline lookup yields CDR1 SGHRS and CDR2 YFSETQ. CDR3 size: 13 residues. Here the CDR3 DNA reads TGCGCCAGCAGCCAGGACAGGTTGGACGAGCAGTACTTC. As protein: CASSQDRLDEQYF.

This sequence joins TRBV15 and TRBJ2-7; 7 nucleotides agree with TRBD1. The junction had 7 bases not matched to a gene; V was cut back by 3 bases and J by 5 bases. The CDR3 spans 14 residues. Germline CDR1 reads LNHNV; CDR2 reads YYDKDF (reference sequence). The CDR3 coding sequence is TGTGCCACCAGCAGGCAGTTAGACAGGGACGAGCAGTACTTC. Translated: CATSRQLDRDEQYF.

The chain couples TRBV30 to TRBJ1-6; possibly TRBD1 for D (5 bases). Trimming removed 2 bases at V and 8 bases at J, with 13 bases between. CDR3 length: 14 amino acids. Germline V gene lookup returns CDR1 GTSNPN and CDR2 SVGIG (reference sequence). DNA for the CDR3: TGTGCCTGGAGTCCCCTCGTGGGGGATTCACCCCTCCACTTT. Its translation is CAWSPLVGDSPLHF.

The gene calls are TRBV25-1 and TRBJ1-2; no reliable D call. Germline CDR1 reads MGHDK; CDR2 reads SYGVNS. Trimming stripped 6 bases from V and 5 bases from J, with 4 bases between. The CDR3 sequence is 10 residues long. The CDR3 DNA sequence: TGTGCCAGCAGACTTTATGGCTACACCTTC. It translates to CASRLYGYTF.

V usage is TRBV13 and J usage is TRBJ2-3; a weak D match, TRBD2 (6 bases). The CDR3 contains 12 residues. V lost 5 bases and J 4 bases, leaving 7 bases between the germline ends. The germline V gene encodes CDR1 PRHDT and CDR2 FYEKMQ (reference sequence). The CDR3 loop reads CASSRRADTQYF. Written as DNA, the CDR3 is TGTGCCAGCAGCCGGAGGGCAGATACGCAGTATTTT. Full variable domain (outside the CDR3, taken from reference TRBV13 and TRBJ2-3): AAGVIQSPRHLIKEKRETATLKCYPIPRHDTVYWYQQGPGQDPQFLISFYEKMQSDKGSIPDRFSAQQFSDYHSELNMSSLELGDSALYFCASSRRADTQYFGPGTRLTVL.

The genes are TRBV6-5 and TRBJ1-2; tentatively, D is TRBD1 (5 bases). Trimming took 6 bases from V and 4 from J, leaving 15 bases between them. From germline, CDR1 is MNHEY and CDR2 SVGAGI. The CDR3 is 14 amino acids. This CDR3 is CASRRSDRLYGYTF. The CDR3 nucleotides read TGTGCCAGCAGGCGATCAGACAGACTCTATGGCTACACCTTC.

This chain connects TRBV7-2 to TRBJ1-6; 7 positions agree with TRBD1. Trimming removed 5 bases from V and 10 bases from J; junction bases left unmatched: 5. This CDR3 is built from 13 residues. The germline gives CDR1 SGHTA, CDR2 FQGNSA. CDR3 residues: CASSTDRVSPLHF. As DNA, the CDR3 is TGTGCCAGCAGCACCGACAGGGTCTCACCCCTCCACTTT.

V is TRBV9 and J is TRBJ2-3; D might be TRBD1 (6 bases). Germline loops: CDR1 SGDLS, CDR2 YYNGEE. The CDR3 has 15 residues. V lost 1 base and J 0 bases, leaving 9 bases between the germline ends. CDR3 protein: CASSVQRGSTDTQYF. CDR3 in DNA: TGTGCCAGCAGCGTACAAAGGGGGAGCACAGATACGCAGTATTTT.

The CDR3: CASSEASDRIHSPLHF. The CDR3 nucleotides are TGTGCCAGCAGTGAAGCGTCGGACAGGATTCATTCACCCCTCCACTTT. This chain connects TRBV2 to TRBJ1-6; 7 positions match TRBD1. V was pared by 0 bases and J by 8 bases, with 7 bases of the junction left unmatched. The CDR3 is made up of 16 amino acids. Germline values: CDR1 SNHLY, CDR2 FYNNEI.

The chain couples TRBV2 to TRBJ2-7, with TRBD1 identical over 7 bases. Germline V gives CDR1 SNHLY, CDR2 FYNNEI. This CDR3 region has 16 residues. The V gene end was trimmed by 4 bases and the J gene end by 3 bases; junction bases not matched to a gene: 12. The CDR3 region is CASSGGRDRVRYEQYF. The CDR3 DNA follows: TGTGCCAGCAGTGGGGGCCGGGACAGAGTACGCTACGAGCAGTACTTC. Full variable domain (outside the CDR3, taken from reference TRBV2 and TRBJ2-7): EPEVTQTPSHQVTQMGQEVILRCVPISNHLYFYWYRQILGQKVEFLVSFYNNEISEKSEIFDDQFSVERPDGSNFTLKIRSTKLEDSAMYFCASSGGRDRVRYEQYFGPGTRLTVT.

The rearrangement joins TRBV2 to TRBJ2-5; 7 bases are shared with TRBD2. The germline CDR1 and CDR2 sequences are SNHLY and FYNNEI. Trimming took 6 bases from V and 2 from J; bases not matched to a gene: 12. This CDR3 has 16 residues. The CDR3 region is CASSSPDRGDQETQYF. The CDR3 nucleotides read TGTGCCAGCAGCTCACCCGACCGGGGGGATCAAGAGACCCAGTACTTC.